The next 10 T cell receptor beta chains were all read from a single sample in a study of CD8 T cells in Susac syndrome. The authors reverse transcribed about 0.5 to 1 ug RNA with random hexamers. TCRdb reprocessed the immunoSEQ multiplex PCR reads with MiXCR, giving one entry per CDR3 protein. This table holds some 400,000 distinct CDR3 sequences, more than 70% found once. The sample consisted of CD8+ T cells from PBMCs. These receptors all come from a human donor with multiple sclerosis.

The chain has TRBV7-6 and TRBJ2-5; D uncertain. CDR1 SGHVS and CDR2 FNYEAQ come from the germline V gene. The CDR3 is made up of 14 amino acids. V was trimmed by 1 base and J by 2 bases, leaving 8 bases between them. CDR3 sequence reads: CASSLELAQETQYF. The DNA for the CDR3 is TGTGCCAGCAGCTTAGAACTGGCGCAAGAGACCCAGTACTTC.

The chain combines TRBV29-1 with TRBJ2-1, with D perhaps matching TRBD2 (5 bases). The CDR3 loop spans 16 amino acids. The V end was cut by 4 bases, the J end by 0 bases, with 16 bases between. The germline V gene has CDR1 SQVTM and CDR2 ANQGSEA. CDR3 sequence reads: CSVVVVRDFSYNEQFF. The DNA of the CDR3 is TGCAGCGTTGTAGTCGTCCGGGATTTCTCCTACAATGAGCAGTTCTTC.

The chain combines TRBV27 with TRBJ2-7; the match to TRBD2 covers 12 bases. Germline loops: CDR1 MNHEY, CDR2 SMNVEV (reference sequence). The CDR3 is 14 amino acids. V gave up 7 bases and J gave up 5 bases; unmatched junction bases: 6. CDR3 loop: CASNPGLAGHEQYF. CDR3 bases: TGTGCCAGCAACCCGGGACTAGCGGGCCACGAGCAGTACTTC.

V and J are TRBV19 and TRBJ2-1; tentative D call: TRBD1 (5 bases). The ends were cut back, 9 bases at V and 2 bases at J, with 14 bases in the middle. Germline V gene sequence: CDR1 LNHDA, CDR2 SQIVND (reference sequence). This CDR3 has 14 residues. This chain's CDR3 is CASMARDPYNEQFF. The CDR3 coding sequence is TGTGCCAGCATGGCCAGGGATCCCTACAATGAGCAGTTCTTC.

This chain connects TRBV29-1 to TRBJ2-1; 7 nucleotides align to TRBD1. CDR1 is SQVTM and CDR2 is ANQGSEA in the germline V gene. The J segment lost 8 bases and the V segment lost 0 bases, leaving 10 bases of the junction unmatched. The CDR3 spans 15 residues. The CDR3 sequence is CSVEDWKGAGYEQFF. Written as DNA, the CDR3 is TGCAGCGTTGAAGATTGGAAGGGGGCGGGCTATGAGCAGTTCTTC.

The rearrangement links TRBV7-3 to TRBJ2-3, with TRBD1 matching over 10 bases. The CDR3 is 13 residues long. CDR1 SGHTA and CDR2 FQGTGA come from the germline V gene. V was clipped by 5 bases and J by 5 bases; unmatched bases: 1. The CDR3 here is CASSGTGEDTQYF. CDR3 DNA: TGTGCCAGCAGCGGGACAGGGGAAGATACGCAGTATTTT. The full variable domain, with the rest looked up from reference TRBV7-3 and TRBJ2-3, is GAGVSQTPSNKVTEKGKYVELRCDPISGHTALYWYRQSLGQGPEFLIYFQGTGAADDSGLPNDRFFAVRPEGSVSTLKIQRTERGDSAVYLCASSGTGEDTQYFGPGTRLTVL.

V is TRBV12-3 or TRBV12-4 and J is TRBJ1-1; the match to TRBD1 covers 7 bases. J lost 3 bases, V lost 3 bases, and 10 bases had no gene match. CDR3 size: 16 residues. CDR3 protein: CASSFLRDSQYTEAFF. CDR3 bases: TGTGCCAGCAGTTTCCTCCGGGACAGTCAGTACACTGAAGCTTTCTTT.

V and J are TRBV20-1 and TRBJ2-5; D is undetermined. The CDR3 consists of 13 residues. V was shortened by 6 bases and J by 2 bases, with 13 bases between the two germline ends. Germline CDR1 and CDR2: DFQATT and SNEGSKA (reference sequence). This chain's CDR3 is CSATGGEQETQYF. The CDR3 DNA follows: TGCAGTGCCACGGGTGGGGAACAAGAGACCCAGTACTTC.

V and J are TRBV6-1 and TRBJ2-1; D assignment may be TRBD1 or TRBD2 (5 bases each). CDR1 MNHNS and CDR2 SASEGT come from the germline V gene. V was trimmed by 6 bases and J by 0 bases, leaving 15 bases between them. The CDR3 extends over 16 amino acids. CDR3 nucleotides: TGTGCCAGCAGCCTACAATCGGGACCCTCCTACAATGAGCAGTTCTTC. Its protein is CASSLQSGPSYNEQFF.

This chain connects TRBV27 to TRBJ2-1; a weak D match, TRBD1 (5 bases). CDR1 MNHEY and CDR2 SMNVEV come from the germline V gene (reference sequence). The CDR3 is made up of 13 amino acids. Trimming removed 3 bases at V and 15 bases at J, with 18 bases between. CDR3 in DNA: TGTGCCAGCAGTTTCGGCTACTCCAGGGATCGGTTCTTC. Protein product: CASSFGYSRDRFF.